The rows below give T cell receptor beta chains drawn from one sample of a study of CXCR3-negative and CXCR3-positive naive CD8 T cells. TCRdb re-analyzed the 5' RACE reads; it lists each CDR3 protein once, without DNA. Across about 62,000 distinct CDR3 sequences, the top ten clones capture about 4.4% of the sample. The specimen was naive CXCR3- CD8+ T cells from blood. These receptors came from a human donor in good health. Some clones in this sample may be carry-over from other donors' samples. CDR3s include the opening cysteine and the closing phenylalanine or tryptophan.

j_call	cdr3_length	v_call	cdr3_aa
TRBJ1-1	17	TRBV29-1	CSVEDLRDSRPGTEAFF
TRBJ2-7	13	TRBV20-1	CSASRPGSYEQYF
TRBJ2-7	12	TRBV12-3/TRBV12-4	CASSFEGREQYF
TRBJ2-7	14	TRBV7-2	CASSLDQGAYEQYF
TRBJ2-1	16	TRBV7-3	CASSPQGFAPYNEQFF
TRBJ2-1	12	TRBV11-2	CASSDGYNEQFF
TRBJ2-3	14	TRBV20-1	CRAFGLAGVDTQYF
TRBJ1-1	14	TRBV7-3	CASSLLGRDTEAFF
TRBJ2-7	13	TRBV6-8	CASQAGTPYEQYF
TRBJ1-1	15	TRBV28	CASSPQTVLDTEAFF
TRBJ2-1	15	TRBV11-2	CASSLDLPLGNEQFF
TRBJ2-3	15	TRBV29-1	CSVLGLAGSTDTQYF
TRBJ2-5	14	TRBV6-6	CASRNIQGPETQYF
TRBJ2-5	14	TRBV3-1	CASSQVALPETQYF
TRBJ2-7	15	TRBV29-1	CSVARSWNPSYEQYF
TRBJ2-5	13	TRBV7-7	CASSLVGDETQYF
TRBJ2-1	13	TRBV6-4	CASSVGDKGEQFF
TRBJ2-3	18	TRBV6-2/TRBV6-3	CASSSPPSGMGTTDTQYF
TRBJ2-1	12	TRBV23-1	CASSLPRTGSFF
TRBJ1-1	13	TRBV29-1	CSVVGMLNTEAFF
TRBJ2-1	14	TRBV12-3/TRBV12-4	CASSFSGSYNEQFF
TRBJ1-5	14	TRBV4-1	CASSPPRSNQPQHF
TRBJ1-4	13	TRBV7-9	CASGPGGNEKLFF
TRBJ1-1	15	TRBV23-1	CASSQFQGLNTEAFF
TRBJ1-3	14	TRBV6-5	CASSYSHRGNTIYF
TRBJ1-1	13	TRBV20-1	CSARTGGYTEAFF
TRBJ1-2	22	TRBV7-2	CASQDRNNEQFFGPGDLYGYTF
TRBJ2-7	15	TRBV7-9	CASSLDQGNPYEQYF
TRBJ2-7	16	TRBV7-9	CASSLPTDRPTYEQYF
TRBJ2-5	13	TRBV12-3/TRBV12-4	CASSFLGSETQYF
TRBJ2-1	12	TRBV7-2	CASSYMYNEQFF
TRBJ2-2	13	TRBV2	CASKQANTGELFF
TRBJ2-3	18	TRBV7-9	CASSPHGLAGGRSDTQYF
TRBJ2-2	16	TRBV12-3/TRBV12-4	CASSPRDRGDTGELFF
TRBJ2-1	14	TRBV7-2	CASSLDPSGNEQFF
TRBJ1-1	13	TRBV5-5	CASSLDVNTEAFF
TRBJ2-3	15	TRBV4-3	CASSQVPENTDTQYF
TRBJ1-1	14	TRBV27	CASSFSGWSTEAFF
TRBJ2-5	15	TRBV28	CASSLGPGQQETQYF
TRBJ2-3	12	TRBV7-2	CASSSVADTQYF
TRBJ2-1	16	TRBV7-2	CASSLGLAGAGDEQFF
TRBJ2-7	16	TRBV29-1	CSVEIGLAGESYEQYF
TRBJ2-7	17	TRBV7-2	CASSQPPTGGTSYEQYF
TRBJ2-5	15	TRBV25-1	CASSDRGPNQETQYF
TRBJ1-6	15	TRBV20-1	CSARLLGQGSSPLHF
TRBJ2-2	16	TRBV5-5	CASSSGQALFTGELFF
TRBJ2-7	15	TRBV10-3	CAISERSGSRREQYF
TRBJ2-3	16	TRBV12-3/TRBV12-4	CASSVTGWASTDTQYF